The next 21 T cell receptor beta chains were all read from a single sample in a study of cytomegalovirus exposure and HLA in healthy donors. The PCR used 60 Vbeta and 13 Jbeta primers. Here immunoSEQ multiplex PCR was the method, and the copy in TCRdb shows in-frame clones only, minus some. The sample lists hundreds of thousands of clones, about 80% occurring once. Source material: PBMCs. Source of these receptors: a man younger than 35 in good health and CMV-seronegative.

This sequence joins TRBV29-1 and TRBJ2-2; D is possibly TRBD2 (6 bases). This CDR3 spans 14 amino acids. V was trimmed by 4 bases and J by 5 bases, leaving 14 bases between them. Germline V gives CDR1 SQVTM, CDR2 ANQGSEA. The DNA for the CDR3 is TGCAGCGTTGGAGGTGGGGCGGGGACCGGGGAGCTGTTTTTT. It yields the protein CSVGGGAGTGELFF.

The rearrangement joins TRBV7-9 to TRBJ2-1, with 9 bases aligning to TRBD2. V lost 5 bases to trimming and J lost 5 bases; unmatched junction nucleotides: 4. There are 14 residues in the CDR3. The germline V gene encodes CDR1 SEHNR and CDR2 FQNEAQ (reference sequence). This CDR3 is CASSPSGANNEQFF. In DNA form, the CDR3 reads TGTGCCAGCAGCCCTAGCGGGGCTAACAATGAGCAGTTCTTC.

There are a few counts of this clone. Written as DNA, the CDR3 is TGTGCCAGTAGTATAAGCGCTAGCGGTTATAAAGAGACCCAGTACTTC. It yields the protein CASSISASGYKETQYF. J is TRBJ2-5 and V is TRBV19; 7 bases align to TRBD2. The V gene end was trimmed by 2 bases and the J gene end by 3 bases; junction bases not matched to a gene: 9. Germline V lookup: CDR1 LNHDA, CDR2 SQIVND (reference sequence). The CDR3 has 16 amino acids.

A single count supports this clone. This CDR3 is CASSLETRYGEQFF. DNA of the CDR3: TGCGCCAGCAGCTTGGAAACTAGGTACGGTGAGCAGTTCTTC. The chain joins TRBV5-1 to TRBJ2-1, with D maybe TRBD2 (5 bases). CDR3 length: 14 residues. Deletions cut 0 bases from V and 9 bases from J, with 13 bases between. Germline loops: CDR1 SGHRS, CDR2 YFSETQ.

The chain combines TRBV11-2 with TRBJ2-1; TRBD2 matches 11 bases. V dropped 5 bases and J dropped 6; count of bases not matched to a gene: 12. Germline-derived CDR1 and CDR2 are SGHAT and FQNNGV. The CDR3 consists of 17 residues. The DNA of the CDR3 is TGTGCCAGCAGCCCCTCCCTAGCGGGGGGCCCCCTCAATGAGCAGTTCTTC. Protein: CASSPSLAGGPLNEQFF.

This chain connects TRBV10-3 to TRBJ2-3; TRBD2 agrees at 11 bases. The CDR3 runs 18 residues. Trimming at V came to 0 bases and at J to 0 bases, leaving 5 bases not matched to a gene. Per germline, CDR1 ENHRY and CDR2 SYGVKD. The CDR3 sequence is CAISESIWTSGSTDTQYF. In nucleotides, the CDR3 is TGTGCCATCAGTGAGTCGATCTGGACTAGCGGGAGCACAGATACGCAGTATTTT.

The genes are TRBV28 and TRBJ1-1; D not certain. Trimming stripped 8 bases from V and 0 bases from J, with 7 bases between. Germline CDR1 MDHEN, CDR2 SYDVKM. The CDR3 is made up of 12 amino acids. The CDR3 reads CASLRLNTEAFF. The CDR3 DNA reads as TGTGCCAGCCTCCGTTTGAACACTGAAGCTTTCTTT.

This chain connects TRBV6-5 to TRBJ2-3, with 9 nucleotides matching TRBD1. This CDR3 spans 12 amino acids. V shed 2 bases, J shed 10 bases, and the junction held 1 base outside the gene matches. CDR1 is MNHEY, CDR2 SVGAGI, per germline. Here the CDR3 reads CASSYRQGAQYF. As DNA, the CDR3 is TGTGCCAGCAGTTACCGACAGGGGGCGCAGTATTTT.

The rearrangement links TRBV4-2 to TRBJ2-7; D is unresolved. The CDR3 loop spans 14 amino acids. CDR1 and CDR2 (germline): LGHNA, YNFKEQ. V was clipped by 1 base and J by 3 bases, with 10 bases between them. The CDR3 DNA reads TGTGCCAGCAGCCAAGGGAATACTAACTACGAGCAGTACTTC. Its translation is CASSQGNTNYEQYF.

J is TRBJ1-5 and V is TRBV15; D possibly corresponds to TRBD1 (5 bases). This CDR3 is 13 amino acids long. Deletions cut 5 bases from V and 11 bases from J, with 16 bases between. Germline CDR1 reads LNHNV; CDR2 reads YYDKDF (reference sequence). CDR3 bases: TGTGCCACCAGCGGATTACAGTCGGGGGCCCAGCATTTT. It encodes CATSGLQSGAQHF. The full variable domain, in which reference TRBV15 and TRBJ1-5 provide the parts outside the CDR3, is DAMVIQNPRYQVTQFGKPVTLSCSQTLNHNVMYWYQQKSSQAPKLLFHYYDKDFNNEADTPDNFQSRRPNTSFCFLDIRSPGLGDTAMYLCATSGLQSGAQHFGDGTRLSIL.

This clone was recorded a few times. The sample holds other DNA sequences that translate to the same CDR3. V and J are TRBV6-1 and TRBJ1-1; 9 positions match TRBD1. Looked up from germline, CDR1 is MNHNS and CDR2 is SASEGT. The CDR3 is 14 residues long. The J segment lost 0 bases and the V segment lost 6 bases, leaving 2 bases of the junction unmatched. CDR3 sequence reads: CASSRDRVNTEAFF. The CDR3 DNA follows: TGTGCCAGCAGCCGGGACAGGGTGAACACTGAAGCTTTCTTT.

DNA of the CDR3: TGTGCCAGCAGCTTAGGGCAGGGGAACACCGGGGAGCTGTTTTTT. This encodes CASSLGQGNTGELFF. The V and J genes are TRBV7-3 and TRBJ2-2; a weak D match, TRBD1 (5 bases). This CDR3 comprises 15 residues. The V gene lost 2 bases and the J gene lost 1 base, with 8 bases spanning the gap. Per germline, CDR1 SGHTA and CDR2 FQGTGA.

The chain uses TRBV4-3 and TRBJ1-6, with 7 bases lining up with TRBD1. The V gene's germline CDR1 is LGHNA and CDR2 YSLEER. Trimming at V came to 3 bases and at J to 0 bases, leaving 17 bases not matched to a gene. The CDR3 spans 21 residues. CDR3: CASSQGPGGTETSSYNSPLHF. The CDR3 bases are TGCGCCAGCAGCCAGGGCCCCGGTGGGACAGAGACTAGCTCCTATAATTCACCCCTCCACTTT.

The chain employs TRBV5-8 and TRBJ2-7; perhaps TRBD1 as D (5 bases). The germline V and J ends were trimmed by 7 bases and 0 bases, with 11 bases remaining between them. This CDR3 has 13 amino acids. CDR1 SGHTS and CDR2 YDEGEE come from the germline V gene. Written as DNA, the CDR3 is TGTGCCAGCCGACAGCTTACCTCCTACGAGCAGTACTTC. Its translation is CASRQLTSYEQYF.

The genes are TRBV7-9 and TRBJ2-7, with D maybe TRBD1 (6 bases). The germline V gene encodes CDR1 SEHNR and CDR2 FQNEAQ (reference sequence). The V and J ends lost 3 bases and 3 bases respectively, with 15 bases between them. The CDR3 contains 15 residues. The CDR3 region has the DNA TGTGCCAGCAGCTTTGGCGACAGGCAATTCTACGAGCAGTACTTC. It yields the protein CASSFGDRQFYEQYF.

The chain has TRBV7-9 and TRBJ1-4, with 7 bases that match TRBD1. The germline V gene has CDR1 SEHNR and CDR2 FQNEAQ (reference sequence). CDR3 length equals 14 residues. Germline trimming cut 3 bases from V and 8 bases from J; bases unmatched to any gene: 6. CDR3 sequence reads: CASSFITGEEKLFF. The CDR3 DNA sequence: TGTGCCAGCAGCTTTATTACAGGGGAGGAAAAACTGTTTTTT. Variable domain in full (rest from reference TRBV7-9 and TRBJ1-4): DTGVSQNPRHKITKRGQNVTFRCDPISEHNRLYWYRQTLGQGPEFLTYFQNEAQLEKSRLLSDRFSAERPKGSFSTLEIQRTEQGDSAMYLCASSFITGEEKLFFGSGTQLSVL.

This CDR3 reads CASSATITGELFF. CDR3 coding DNA: TGTGCCAGTAGTGCCACAATCACCGGGGAGCTGTTTTTT. The V call is TRBV19, the J call TRBJ2-2; no firm D call. The CDR3 is 13 residues long. Germline assignment: CDR1 LNHDA and CDR2 SQIVND (reference sequence). V gave up 5 bases and J gave up 4 bases, with 8 bases separating them.

V gene TRBV5-1 combines with J gene TRBJ2-1; possible D gene TRBD2, 6 bases. The CDR3 spans 14 residues. Germline V lookup: CDR1 SGHRS, CDR2 YFSETQ. Trimming pared 3 bases from V and 3 bases from J, leaving 10 bases between. This chain's CDR3 is CASSSGADYNEQFF. Here the CDR3 DNA reads TGCGCCAGCAGCTCGGGAGCAGACTACAATGAGCAGTTCTTC.

J is TRBJ1-1 and V is TRBV4-2; the D gene is possibly TRBD1 (5 bases). V lost 2 bases and J 0 bases, leaving 10 bases between the germline ends. CDR3 length: 15 amino acids. Germline lookup yields CDR1 LGHNA and CDR2 YNFKEQ. CDR3 loop: CASSQQGNMNTEAFF. In nucleotides, the CDR3 is TGTGCCAGCAGCCAACAGGGTAACATGAACACTGAAGCTTTCTTT.

The V gene is TRBV5-6, the J gene TRBJ2-4; 11 bases align to TRBD1. This CDR3 is 16 amino acids long. Germline lookup yields CDR1 SGHDT and CDR2 YYEEEE. With V trimmed by 0 bases and J by 6 bases, 5 bases remained unmatched. In nucleotides, the CDR3 is TGTGCCAGCAGCTTGGTGGGACAGGGGGAGGTAAACATTCAGTACTTC. It yields the protein CASSLVGQGEVNIQYF.

J is TRBJ2-2 and V is TRBV29-1, with TRBD1 identical over 7 bases. The CDR3 contains 14 residues. CDR1 is SQVTM, CDR2 ANQGSEA, per germline. The V segment lost 5 bases and the J segment 0 bases; nucleotides outside the gene matches: 3. The CDR3 DNA reads as TGCAGCGTTTTGACAGGGACGAACACCGGGGAGCTGTTTTTT. Protein product: CSVLTGTNTGELFF.